This TCR beta chain is drawn from a study of cytomegalovirus exposure and HLA in healthy donors. The data were produced by immunoSEQ multiplex PCR, yet TCRdb's version contains in-frame clones alone and is incomplete. This sample yields 100,000 to 150,000 clones, of which roughly 90% are seen a single time; about 1.5% belongs to the top ten. The CDR3 is 10 residues long. V dropped 8 bases and J dropped 9 bases, with 11 bases sitting between them. Germline V gene sequence: CDR1 GTSNPN, CDR2 SVGIG (reference sequence). The J gene is TRBJ2-1, the V gene TRBV30; D is uncertain. Specimen: PBMCs. The source of this sequence is a young man in good health and CMV-seronegative. CDR3 residues: CALGRVEQFF. CDR3 nucleotide sequence: TGTGCCCTCGGCCGGGTTGAGCAGTTCTTC. Full variable domain (rest looked up from reference TRBV30 and TRBJ2-1): SQTIHQWPATLVQPVGSPLSLECTVEGTSNPNLYWYRQAAGRGLQLLFYSVGIGQISSEVPQNLSASRPQDRQFILSSKKLLLSDSGFYLCALGRVEQFFGPGTRLTVL.